This T cell receptor (beta chain) came from a study of cytomegalovirus exposure and HLA in healthy donors. The overall study: As released early, the data held 80 million to 90 million unique TCRs from HLA-typed donors.

Turning to this clone: Its antigen is not identified. One junction end disagrees with the germline gene, perhaps due to a read error.

Broader study findings: A later analysis revealed that TCR association rates differed between HLA loci, peaking at DRB1 and bottoming out at HLA-C. Versus the approximately 720-donor mean, an Asian-associated ancestry cluster reportedly showed fewer N-insertions in a later analysis.

The V gene's germline CDR1 is DFQATT and CDR2 SNEGSKA (reference sequence). CDR3 length: 11 amino acids. The PCR ran on 60 Vbeta and 13 Jbeta primers. Repertoires were generated with immunoSEQ multiplex PCR, while TCRdb's copy carries only in-frame clones and drops some. In the table there are under 200,000 clones, over 75% of which are singletons. This clonotype was obtained from a woman between 45 and 60 years old in good health and CMV-seronegative. The chain carries TRBV20-1 and TRBJ2-7; the match to TRBD2 covers 9 bases. Specimen: PBMCs. The DNA for the CDR3 is TGTAGCGGGGGACCGGCCGGGGAGCAGTACTTC. Amino acid sequence: CSGGPAGEQYF.